This T cell receptor beta chain originates from a study of blood T cell repertoires in COVID-19. Assay: immunoSEQ multiplex PCR; the TCRdb copy retains only in-frame clones and omits some. The sample yields 360,000 or so clones, over 80% seen once. The CDR3 loop spans 16 amino acids. Trimming stripped 3 bases from V and 0 bases from J, with 9 bases between. Per germline, CDR1 SGHAT and CDR2 FQNNGV. Enrollees, about 18 to 95 years old, lived in roughly 24 US areas. In Cohort 3, a recovered donor had either two negative PCRs, clearance, or symptom resolution. The gene calls are TRBV11-2 and TRBJ2-6; D is unresolved. Sequencing was carried out using PBMCs or T cells enriched from blood (not recorded which). This sequence originates from a woman aged 45-65 years who had recovered from COVID-19. CDR3 in amino acids: CASSLRNPSGANVLTF. The CDR3 nucleotides read TGTGCCAGCAGCTTGCGCAATCCCTCTGGGGCCAACGTCCTGACTTTC.